The 22 T cell receptor beta chains given below trace back to one sample, sequenced in a study of blood T cell repertoires in COVID-19. Generated by immunoSEQ multiplex PCR, the TCRdb table keeps only in-frame clones and is missing some. The table shows 45,000 to 70,000 clones, with around nine tenths occurring only once. Sequencing input: peripheral blood. The receptors here all came from a woman in her sixties or seventies with COVID-19, enrolled during active disease.

The CDR3 is CASSRSYRDEAFF. In nucleotides, the CDR3 is TGTGCCAGCAGTCGGAGCTACAGGGATGAAGCTTTCTTT. This chain links TRBV6-5 with TRBJ1-1; a possible D gene is TRBD1 (6 bases). This CDR3 spans 13 amino acids. V was clipped by 5 bases and J by 7 bases, with 14 bases between them. Germline CDR1 and CDR2: MNHEY and SVGAGI.

The CDR3 coding sequence is TGTGCCAGTAGTATAGTGATACAGAATTACGAGCAGTACTTC. Its protein is CASSIVIQNYEQYF. The V and J genes are TRBV19 and TRBJ2-7; D unresolved. CDR1 and CDR2 from the germline V gene are LNHDA and SQIVND (reference sequence). V lost 1 base, J lost 4 bases, and 11 bases lay in between. The CDR3 sequence is 14 residues long.

This clone was picked up one time. V gene TRBV6-5 combines with J gene TRBJ1-5, with TRBD1 as a possible D gene (5 bases). Trimming removed 4 bases at V and 4 bases at J, with 5 bases between. Germline V gene lookup returns CDR1 MNHEY and CDR2 SVGAGI. The CDR3 covers 12 residues. CDR3 DNA sequence: TGTGCCAGCAGTTCAGGGAATCAGCCCCAGCATTTT. It specifies CASSSGNQPQHF.

The rearrangement links TRBV5-1 to TRBJ1-5, with D perhaps TRBD1 (6 bases). V was trimmed by 5 bases and J by 0 bases, leaving 9 bases between them. The CDR3 totals 14 residues. Per the germline V gene, CDR1 is SGHRS and CDR2 is YFSETQ. The CDR3 DNA sequence: TGCGCCAGCAGACAGGGTATTAGCAATCAGCCCCAGCATTTT. Amino acid sequence: CASRQGISNQPQHF.

This rearrangement joins TRBV18 to TRBJ2-4, with D unresolved. Trimming cost V 3 bases and J 0 bases, with 6 bases left between them. Looked up from germline, CDR1 is KGHSH and CDR2 is LQKENI. There are 14 residues in the CDR3. CDR3: CASSPQVAKNIQYF. As DNA, the CDR3 is TGTGCCAGCTCACCTCAGGTAGCCAAAAACATTCAGTACTTC.

The rearrangement links TRBV29-1 to TRBJ2-7; 12 bases match TRBD2. The CDR3 is 14 amino acids. With V trimmed by 3 bases and J by 4 bases, 4 bases remained unmatched. Germline CDR1 SQVTM, CDR2 ANQGSEA. The chain's CDR3 is CSVDTGLAGYEQYF. The CDR3 coding sequence is TGCAGCGTTGATACGGGACTAGCGGGTTACGAGCAGTACTTC.

The rearrangement links TRBV2 to TRBJ2-7, with 7 bases fitting TRBD1. CDR3 length: 16 residues. Per germline, CDR1 SNHLY and CDR2 FYNNEI. V lost 1 base, J lost 0 bases, and 6 bases stayed unmatched. The CDR3, as DNA: TGTGCCAGCAGTGAAGTTCGGACAGGTGTCTCCTACGAGCAGTACTTC. This gives the protein CASSEVRTGVSYEQYF.

Here the CDR3 DNA reads TGTGCCAGTAGTATCCAAGGGGCAGCCGGGGAGCTGTTTTTT. This sequence encodes CASSIQGAAGELFF. This chain joins TRBV19 and TRBJ2-2, with D possibly TRBD1 on 5 matching bases. Looked up from germline, CDR1 is LNHDA and CDR2 is SQIVND (reference sequence). Between the trimmed V and J ends, which lost 3 bases and 6 bases, there was a span of 11 bases. This CDR3 spans 14 amino acids.

This clone was recorded once. The chain links TRBV30 to TRBJ1-2, with 10 positions matching TRBD1. The J segment lost 4 bases and the V segment lost 4 bases, leaving 9 bases of the junction unmatched. The germline V gene has CDR1 GTSNPN and CDR2 SVGIG (reference sequence). The CDR3 runs to 15 residues. The CDR3 is CAWMIRDRGIYGYTF. CDR3 sequence (DNA): TGTGCCTGGATGATCCGGGACAGGGGCATCTATGGCTACACCTTC.

This clone showed up just a few times. The chain employs TRBV19 and TRBJ1-5; TRBD1 matches at 9 bases. The CDR3 has 17 residues. Germline CDR1 reads LNHDA; CDR2 reads SQIVND (reference sequence). J lost 2 bases, V lost 6 bases, and 11 bases had no gene match. CDR3 DNA sequence: TGTGCCAGTAGGGGACAGGGCTCCACATTGGGCAATCAGCCCCAGCATTTT. This encodes CASRGQGSTLGNQPQHF.

The rearrangement joins TRBV20-1 to TRBJ2-5; 8 bases align to TRBD2. V was clipped by 3 bases and J by 3 bases; unmatched bases: 9. Germline loops: CDR1 DFQATT, CDR2 SNEGSKA (reference sequence). CDR3 length: 15 residues. CDR3 coding DNA: TGCAGTGCTAGTCTGTTCGGGAGGGCGGAAGAGACCCAGTACTTC. Protein sequence: CSASLFGRAEETQYF.

This clone was counted a single time. The J gene is TRBJ2-1, the V gene TRBV7-6; 7 bases map to TRBD2. This CDR3 region has 15 residues. Trimming removed 3 bases from V and 8 bases from J; junction bases left unmatched: 10. Germline CDR1 SGHVS, CDR2 FNYEAQ. The CDR3 DNA reads as TGTGCCAGCAGCTTCGGGGGAGGGCCCCGTTATGAGCAGTTCTTC. Its translation: CASSFGGGPRYEQFF. Full variable domain (missing parts from reference TRBV7-6 and TRBJ2-1): GAGVSQSPRYKVTKRGQDVALRCDPISGHVSLYWYRQALGQGPEFLTYFNYEAQQDKSGLPNDRFSAERPEGSISTLTIQRTEQRDSAMYRCASSFGGGPRYEQFFGPGTRLTVL.

This clone came up a few times. The J gene is TRBJ1-6, the V gene TRBV28; 12 bases line up with TRBD1. The V and J ends lost 11 bases and 14 bases, in that order; junction bases with no gene match: 10. This CDR3 region has 13 residues. Germline CDR1 and CDR2: MDHEN and SYDVKM. Here the CDR3 DNA reads TGTGCCGGAGGGGACAGGGGGCAGTTATCCCTCCACTTT. This translates into CAGGDRGQLSLHF.

V gene TRBV25-1 combines with J gene TRBJ1-2; D not resolved. The CDR3 consists of 14 residues. Germline loops: CDR1 MGHDK, CDR2 SYGVNS. Trimming shortened V by 3 bases and J by 4 bases, and 12 bases separated the two germline ends. The CDR3 loop is CASSDPRRGYGYTF. CDR3 DNA: TGTGCCAGCAGTGATCCAAGACGGGGCTATGGCTACACCTTC.

This sequence joins TRBV9 and TRBJ2-1; D unresolved. Germline lookup yields CDR1 SGDLS and CDR2 YYNGEE. The CDR3 spans 14 residues. V lost 0 bases and J lost 6, with 10 bases in between. This chain's CDR3 is CASSVGPVGNEQFF. The CDR3, as DNA: TGTGCCAGCAGCGTAGGCCCGGTCGGCAATGAGCAGTTCTTC.

The chain recombines TRBV28 with TRBJ1-2, with TRBD1 matching over 7 bases. The CDR3 totals 13 residues. Per germline, CDR1 MDHEN and CDR2 SYDVKM. J gave up 7 bases and V 5 bases, and 7 bases lay outside the gene matches. CDR3 DNA: TGTGCCAGCAGTAGACAGGGAGAAAGTGGCTACACCTTC. Its protein product is CASSRQGESGYTF.

The CDR3 nucleotides are TGTGCCAGCAGTTCCGGGGGGCGAAGAACTGAAGCTTTCTTT. Protein product: CASSSGGRRTEAFF. The chain links TRBV6-5 to TRBJ1-1, with D possibly matching TRBD1 (6 bases). The germline gives CDR1 MNHEY, CDR2 SVGAGI. The CDR3 contains 14 residues. V lost 4 bases and J 5 bases, leaving 14 bases between the germline ends.

This sequence joins TRBV28 and TRBJ2-5; 9 positions agree with TRBD2. J lost 5 bases, V lost 3 bases, and 10 bases had no gene match. The CDR3 has 16 amino acids. The germline V gene encodes CDR1 MDHEN and CDR2 SYDVKM. The CDR3 is CASSFGLVAGAETQYF. The CDR3 DNA reads TGTGCCAGCAGTTTTGGGTTGGTAGCGGGAGCGGAGACCCAGTACTTC.

The gene calls are TRBV15 and TRBJ2-3, with 7 bases identical to TRBD1. Trimming cost V 0 bases and J 5 bases; bases outside gene matches: 11. Germline V gene data show CDR1 as LNHNV and CDR2 as YYDKDF (reference sequence). CDR3 length equals 17 residues. The CDR3 sequence: CATSRDLFGQVEDTQYF. The CDR3 region has the DNA TGTGCCACCAGCAGAGATCTGTTCGGACAGGTGGAAGATACGCAGTATTTT.

Only a few counts were recorded for this clone. This chain uses TRBV5-5 with TRBJ1-1; D ambiguous. The CDR3 has 14 amino acids. Germline V CDR1 and CDR2: SGHKS, YYEKEE (reference sequence). Deletions cut 0 bases from V and 1 base from J, with 7 bases between. Written as DNA, the CDR3 is TGTGCCAGCAGCTTGGATCCGAGGAACACTGAAGCTTTCTTT. Translated, it gives CASSLDPRNTEAFF.

The chain's CDR3 is CASSLTRWENEQFF. CDR3 nucleotide sequence: TGTGCCAGCAGCTTGACTCGATGGGAGAATGAGCAGTTCTTC. The V gene is TRBV7-6, the J gene TRBJ2-1, with a weak D call TRBD2 (5 bases). Germline V lookup: CDR1 SGHVS, CDR2 FNYEAQ. Trimming pared 3 bases from V and 7 bases from J, leaving 13 bases between. The CDR3 loop spans 14 amino acids.

The J gene is TRBJ1-6, the V gene TRBV28, with TRBD1 as a possible D gene (6 bases). Germline lookup yields CDR1 MDHEN and CDR2 SYDVKM. CDR3 size: 16 residues. Trimming removed 5 bases from V and 2 bases from J, with 13 bases in between. CDR3 sequence reads: CASSSRQATYNSPLHF. CDR3 nucleotide sequence: TGTGCCAGCAGTAGCAGACAGGCAACCTATAATTCACCCCTCCACTTT.